This T cell receptor beta chain is from a study of blood T cell repertoires in COVID-19. Study as a whole: COVID-19 samples, acute and convalescent, were from the United States, Italy and Spain.

As processed by the authors: Reference gene primer amplification in the assay estimated nucleated cell counts. Repertoires were generated with immunoSEQ multiplex PCR, while TCRdb's copy carries only in-frame clones and drops some. V and J calls and clone size are those listed in that table; D and trimming were worked out from the DNA. The sample has 300,000 or so clones, about 88% seen once. The germline V and J ends were trimmed by 0 bases and 13 bases, with 14 bases remaining between them. Germline loops: CDR1 SGHDT, CDR2 YYEEEE. The CDR3 contains 13 residues. The clonotype originates from an older man with acute or convalescent COVID-19. Sequenced input: peripheral blood. V usage is TRBV5-6 and J usage is TRBJ2-1; unclear D gene. The CDR3 DNA is TGTGCCAGCAGCTTGGCCAGATCAGGCGCCCAGTTCTTC. Translation: CASSLARSGAQFF.